This TCR beta chain appears in the sequencing data of a study of blood T cell repertoires in COVID-19. Study as a whole: COVID-19 samples collected from the United States, Italy and Spain covered acute and convalescent phases. Sample material is recorded as cDNA or gDNA derived from T cells, B-cell-depleted T cells, or PBMCs.

As handled by the study authors: Estimation of nucleated cell counts was performed using reference gene primer amplification. Only in-frame clones appear in the TCRdb table, and some are missing; sequencing was by immunoSEQ multiplex PCR. The V and J calls and the clone size are those of that table, but D and trimming were determined from the DNA. The sample consists of more than 200,000 clones, around 87% of them appearing once. Enrollment of patients from Seattle took place during active infection, with longitudinal follow-up. This CDR3 spans 14 amino acids. Germline V gives CDR1 KGHSH, CDR2 LQKENI. Deletions cut 1 base from V and 1 base from J, with 8 bases between.

Sequences were obtained from peripheral blood. V and J are TRBV18 and TRBJ2-7, with D tentatively TRBD1 (6 bases). The sequence was obtained from a woman in her sixties with COVID-19, enrolled during active disease. This CDR3 is CASSPQQGSYEQYF. The CDR3, as DNA: TGTGCCAGCTCACCACAACAGGGATCCTACGAGCAGTACTTC.